These 8 T cell receptor beta chains were all obtained from the same sample, sequenced in a study of a mutant IDH1 vaccine in newly diagnosed glioma. Sequencing was performed with immunoSEQ multiplex PCR; in TCRdb, only in-frame clones are kept and a portion is missing. The sample includes around 15,000 clones, about 77% of them seen just once. Time point noted: baseline, week 1 (first vaccination visit). Described treatment: pre-vaccination baseline after standard-of-care therapy. The sample here was PBMCs, taken from a glioma patient treated with radiotherapy, temozolomide or both. The receptors originated from a man between 40 and 49 years old with glioma.

This clone was detected once. This chain connects TRBV6-5 to TRBJ1-1; D uncertain. This CDR3 contains 13 residues. The V end was cut by 5 bases, the J end by 1 base, with 8 bases between. Germline lookup yields CDR1 MNHEY and CDR2 SVGAGI. CDR3 bases: TGTGCCAGCAGTGGCCGCAAGAACACTGAAGCTTTCTTT. Translation gives CASSGRKNTEAFF.

The chain couples TRBV5-4 to TRBJ2-5, with 8 nucleotides matching TRBD2. CDR1 is SGHNT, CDR2 YYREEE, per germline (reference sequence). The V segment lost 2 bases and the J segment 1 base; nucleotides outside the gene matches: 4. CDR3 size: 15 residues. The CDR3 is CASSFGRGLQETQYF. Here the CDR3 DNA reads TGTGCCAGCAGCTTCGGGAGGGGTCTCCAAGAGACCCAGTACTTC.

The table lists this clone with a count of one. The same CDR3 can be traced to other DNA sequences in this sample. This sequence joins TRBV29-1 and TRBJ2-1; D is unclear. Trimming removed 4 bases from V and 4 bases from J, with 2 bases in between. Germline CDR1 reads SQVTM; CDR2 reads ANQGSEA. The length of the CDR3 is 10 residues. The CDR3 sequence: CSVGYNEQFF. CDR3 sequence (DNA): TGCAGCGTTGGGTACAATGAGCAGTTCTTC.

The genes are TRBV19 and TRBJ1-2; perhaps TRBD1 as D (6 bases). Germline V gene lookup returns CDR1 LNHDA and CDR2 SQIVND (reference sequence). The CDR3 has 16 residues. V gave up 0 bases and J gave up 4 bases, with 15 bases separating them. In nucleotides, the CDR3 is TGTGCCAGTAGTATAGATGGCACAGGGAAACTCTATGGCTACACCTTC. This sequence encodes CASSIDGTGKLYGYTF.

The chain couples TRBV7-8 to TRBJ1-3; D not resolved. V was clipped by 6 bases and J by 0 bases, with 12 bases between them. CDR3 length: 15 residues. The germline V gene has CDR1 SGHVS and CDR2 FQNEAQ. CDR3 nucleotide sequence: TGTGCCAGCAGTGATGGGAGTCTCTCTGGAAACACCATATATTTT. Translated, it gives CASSDGSLSGNTIYF.

The chain carries TRBV7-2 and TRBJ2-2; D ambiguous. Between the trimmed V and J ends, which lost 8 bases and 6 bases, there was a span of 10 bases. CDR3 size: 12 residues. CDR1 is SGHTA and CDR2 is FQGNSA in the germline V gene. DNA of the CDR3: TGTGCCAGCGGACCCTGGGCCGGGGAGCTGTTTTTT. Encoded protein: CASGPWAGELFF.

The rearrangement joins TRBV7-2 to TRBJ2-5; a weak D match, TRBD2 (6 bases). From germline, CDR1 is SGHTA and CDR2 FQGNSA. CDR3 length: 15 residues. V lost 2 bases and J lost 5, with 15 bases in between. CDR3 sequence: CASSLRRGMGETQYF. In DNA form, the CDR3 reads TGTGCCAGCAGCTTACGCCGGGGGATGGGGGAGACCCAGTACTTC.

The J gene is TRBJ1-3, the V gene TRBV28; unclear D gene. Deletions cut 5 bases from V and 0 bases from J, with 14 bases between. Germline values: CDR1 MDHEN, CDR2 SYDVKM. CDR3 size: 16 residues. The CDR3 DNA follows: TGTGCCAGCAGTCCCCTAGACGGCAGCTCTGGAAACACCATATATTTT. It specifies CASSPLDGSSGNTIYF.